This T cell receptor (beta chain) was found in a study of tumor-infiltrating lymphocytes in primary liver carcinoma. Extraction of RNA together with DNA used roughly 19-32 mg of unsorted bulk tissue. Surgeons resected the patients' primary liver carcinomas. This CDR3 has 15 residues. Looked up from germline, CDR1 is MGHDK and CDR2 is SYGVNS. V gave up 2 bases and J gave up 8 bases, with 18 bases separating them. A constant-region primer served to make TCR beta cDNA from around 540 ng total RNA. Three-round nested multiplex PCR performed with slightly modified ARM-PCR produced the TCR beta libraries. Both of the initial two PCR rounds ran for around 9 cycles and employed TRBV1-TRBV30 forward primers alongside a C-beta reverse primer. TCRdb ran MiXCR on the multiplex PCR reads and lists one entry per CDR3 protein. The sample shows some 46,000 distinct CDR3 sequences, 60% to 80% of them seen only once.

Sequenced input: tumor-adjacent normal liver tissue. The TCR originated in a woman in her 30s with primary liver carcinoma and hepatitis B virus infection. The V and J genes are TRBV25-1 and TRBJ1-2; D gene ambiguous. As DNA, the CDR3 is TGTGCCAGCAGTGAAGTCAGCCCGGTAGCTGGGGGCTACACCTTC. Amino acid sequence: CASSEVSPVAGGYTF.